The 24 T cell receptor beta chains in this list originate from one sample, sequenced in a study of T-cell memory formation after mild COVID-19. Each CDR3 protein is one row after TCRdb ran MiXCR on the 5' RACE reads. Of around 300,000 distinct CDR3 sequences detected, about 13% appear once; the ten largest clones hold over 20%. Sequenced: PBMCs or a T cell subset sorted from them (not recorded which). The source is a man between 18 and 29 years old who had mild COVID-19 (a few samples of this study predate the infection). Cell type and time point are not known.

This clonotype has only a few counts. The gene calls are TRBV7-9 and TRBJ2-5; D gene unclear. Trimming shortened V by 2 bases and J by 0 bases, and 10 bases separated the two germline ends. Germline CDR1 is SEHNR and CDR2 is FQNEAQ (reference sequence). This CDR3 region has 15 residues. The CDR3 nucleotides are TGTGCCAGCAGCTTACGGGTAGCCTACCAAGAGACCCAGTACTTC. This sequence encodes CASSLRVAYQETQYF. The variable domain in full, with the rest retrieved from reference TRBV7-9 and TRBJ2-5, is DTGVSQNPRHKITKRGQNVTFRCDPISEHNRLYWYRQTLGQGPEFLTYFQNEAQLEKSRLLSDRFSAERPKGSFSTLEIQRTEQGDSAMYLCASSLRVAYQETQYFGPGTRLLVL.

This clonotype was seen only a few times. The chain employs TRBV7-2 and TRBJ2-3, with 9 bases that match TRBD1. The ends lost 5 bases at V and 4 bases at J; junction bases unmatched: 4. CDR3 length: 14 residues. The germline V gene encodes CDR1 SGHTA and CDR2 FQGNSA. CDR3 coding DNA: TGTGCCAGCAGCCCGACAGGGGGGTCAGATACGCAGTATTTT. It specifies CASSPTGGSDTQYF.

The CDR3 sequence: CASSTTVGSDTQYF. The CDR3 DNA reads as TGTGCCAGCAGTACGACAGTGGGGTCAGATACGCAGTATTTT. The chain carries TRBV6-5 and TRBJ2-3; a weak D match, TRBD1 (5 bases). The CDR3 loop spans 14 amino acids. Per germline, CDR1 MNHEY and CDR2 SVGAGI. Trimming took 5 bases from V and 4 from J, leaving 13 bases between them.

This chain links TRBV7-9 with TRBJ1-1; 7 nucleotides match TRBD1. CDR3 length: 13 amino acids. CDR1 SEHNR and CDR2 FQNEAQ come from the germline V gene (reference sequence). The J segment lost 5 bases and the V segment lost 5 bases, leaving 5 bases of the junction unmatched. CDR3 nucleotides: TGTGCCAGCAGCGCCCCGACAGGGACTGAAGCTTTCTTT. It codes for CASSAPTGTEAFF.

This clonotype was seen a few times. The V gene is TRBV19, the J gene TRBJ2-3, with D perhaps matching TRBD1 (5 bases). The germline gives CDR1 LNHDA, CDR2 SQIVND (reference sequence). V was shortened by 4 bases and J by 4 bases, with 15 bases between the two germline ends. This CDR3 comprises 15 residues. The DNA for the CDR3 is TGTGCCAGTAGTAAAAAGTTCGACAGCGCAGATACGCAGTATTTT. Translated, it gives CASSKKFDSADTQYF.

This clonotype has only a few counts. The gene calls are TRBV27 and TRBJ2-7; 9 bases line up with TRBD2. Losses at the gene ends were 0 bases for V and 3 bases for J; bases not matched to a gene: 3. CDR1 is MNHEY and CDR2 is SMNVEV in the germline V gene (reference sequence). CDR3 length: 15 residues. The DNA of the CDR3 is TGTGCCAGCAGTTTATCTAGCGGGGGCTTCTACGAGCAGTACTTC. It yields the protein CASSLSSGGFYEQYF.

The V and J genes are TRBV28 and TRBJ2-3; maybe TRBD1 (5 bases). Germline V gene sequence: CDR1 MDHEN, CDR2 SYDVKM. V lost 3 bases, J lost 6 bases, and 13 bases lay in between. The CDR3 loop spans 14 amino acids. The CDR3 DNA reads as TGTGCCAGCAGTTTTCCAGGGCTATGGGATACGCAGTATTTT. It yields the protein CASSFPGLWDTQYF.

The rearrangement joins TRBV6-2 or TRBV6-3 to TRBJ1-5; TRBD1 aligns across 9 bases. In germline, CDR1 is MNHEY, CDR2 SVGEGT. Unmatched junction bases numbered 13, after V lost 5 bases and J lost 11 bases. This CDR3 is 15 amino acids long. The CDR3 DNA reads as TGTGCCAGCAGTCCCGGGACAGGGTCATATGAGGCCCAGCATTTT. It is translated as CASSPGTGSYEAQHF.

The chain combines TRBV20-1 with TRBJ1-1; D may be TRBD1 (5 bases). The germline V and J ends were trimmed by 5 bases and 8 bases, with 15 bases remaining between them. This CDR3 is built from 12 residues. CDR1 is DFQATT, CDR2 SNEGSKA, per germline (reference sequence). Here the CDR3 reads CSAPPQGLEAFF. For the CDR3, the DNA is TGCAGTGCTCCTCCCCAGGGTCTGGAAGCTTTCTTT.

The chain links TRBV5-1 to TRBJ2-7; TRBD2 aligns across 9 bases. V was pared by 0 bases and J by 3 bases, with 4 bases of the junction left unmatched. This CDR3 has 15 amino acids. Looked up from germline, CDR1 is SGHRS and CDR2 is YFSETQ. The CDR3 DNA reads TGCGCCAGCAGCTTGGAGCTAGCGGGGAGCTACGAGCAGTACTTC. Translation: CASSLELAGSYEQYF. Combining the CDR3 with reference TRBV5-1 and TRBJ2-7 gives the whole variable domain KAGVTQTPRYLIKTRGQQVTLSCSPISGHRSVSWYQQTPGQGLQFLFEYFSETQRNKGNFPGRFSGRQFSNSRSEMNVSTLELGDSALYLCASSLELAGSYEQYFGPGTRLTVT.

This clonotype was counted only a few times. The chain recombines TRBV6-5 with TRBJ1-1; no firm D call. Per the germline V gene, CDR1 is MNHEY and CDR2 is SVGAGI. The CDR3 runs to 13 residues. V was trimmed by 1 base and J by 6 bases, leaving 9 bases between them. CDR3 residues: CASSYFGGPEAFF. The CDR3 nucleotides read TGTGCCAGCAGTTACTTCGGCGGTCCTGAAGCTTTCTTT.

Only a few counts were recorded for this clonotype. This chain links TRBV7-2 with TRBJ2-3; D gene ambiguous. CDR1 and CDR2 from the germline V gene are SGHTA and FQGNSA. Trimming shortened V by 1 base and J by 7 bases, and 15 bases separated the two germline ends. The CDR3 extends over 15 amino acids. The CDR3 DNA reads as TGTGCCAGCAGCTTAGGCTCACTTGGTGGCAATACGCAGTATTTT. Amino acid sequence: CASSLGSLGGNTQYF.

This clonotype was counted only a few times. The V and J genes are TRBV19 and TRBJ1-2, with 7 bases that match TRBD1. The CDR3 runs to 14 residues. Looked up from germline, CDR1 is LNHDA and CDR2 is SQIVND (reference sequence). The V segment lost 11 bases and the J segment 4 bases; nucleotides outside the gene matches: 13. The CDR3 loop reads CACRPLGQTYGYTF. The DNA for the CDR3 is TGTGCCTGTCGGCCTTTGGGACAGACCTATGGCTACACCTTC. The variable domain in full, with the rest retrieved from reference TRBV19 and TRBJ1-2, is DGGITQSPKYLFRKEGQNVTLSCEQNLNHDAMYWYRQDPGQGLRLIYYSQIVNDFQKGDIAEGYSVSREKKESFPLTVTSAQKNPTAFYLCACRPLGQTYGYTFGSGTRLTVV.

This clonotype occurred a few times. The V gene is TRBV18, the J gene TRBJ2-7, with D unresolved. There are 13 residues in the CDR3. V gave up 2 bases and J gave up 3 bases, with 8 bases separating them. CDR1 KGHSH and CDR2 LQKENI come from the germline V gene. CDR3 in amino acids: CASSPAANYEQYV. The CDR3 region has the DNA TGTGCCAGCTCACCAGCTGCAAACTACGAGCAGTACGTC.

In its sample, this clonotype was seen many times. The chain employs TRBV18 and TRBJ1-1; D is unclear. The germline CDR1 and CDR2 sequences are KGHSH and LQKENI. The CDR3 runs to 13 residues. V lost 2 bases, J lost 7 bases, and 11 bases lay in between. CDR3 nucleotide sequence: TGTGCCAGCTCACCAAATCCAGGCAATGAAGCTTTCTTT. Its translation: CASSPNPGNEAFF.

Comments on this clonotype: It is unclear where the CDR3 begins or ends on the DNA, so no DNA is shown, and the CDR3 is as TCRdb lists it. V gene TRBV7-5 combines with J gene TRBJ1-5; the DNA was not used to check the table's D call, TRBD1. TRBV7-5 is a recognized pseudogene. Both ends counted, the CDR3 spans 21 residues. Here the CDR3 reads CISVPEALGTEGDDSNQPQHF.

In regard to this clonotype: Germline and junction disagree at one end, which may indicate a read error. CDR3 amino acids: CASSPREAIEAQYF. The CDR3 coding sequence is TGCGCCAGCAGCCCCCGGGAGGCCATAGAGGCCCAGTACTTC. The chain uses TRBV4-1 and TRBJ2-5; 7 bases fit TRBD2. The germline V gene has CDR1 MGHRA and CDR2 YSYEKL. The CDR3 spans 14 residues.

The chain uses TRBV6-5 and TRBJ2-7; D not certain. V lost 8 bases and J 7 bases, leaving 24 bases between the germline ends. CDR1 MNHEY and CDR2 SVGAGI come from the germline V gene. There are 15 residues in the CDR3. CDR3 protein: CASRRARTAGLEQYV. Here the CDR3 DNA reads TGTGCCAGCCGGCGTGCTAGAACGGCCGGTCTAGAGCAGTACGTC.

The chain joins TRBV6-1 to TRBJ2-7, with unresolved D. CDR1 MNHNS and CDR2 SASEGT come from the germline V gene. CDR3 size: 16 residues. Trimming stripped 3 bases from V and 7 bases from J, with 22 bases between. CDR3 sequence reads: CASSDRLQLVGWEQYF. The CDR3 DNA follows: TGTGCCAGCAGTGACCGTCTCCAGCTCGTGGGGTGGGAGCAGTACTTC.

This clonotype was seen a few times. The genes are TRBV5-1 and TRBJ2-5; D is possibly TRBD2 (6 bases). This CDR3 region has 16 residues. Between the trimmed V and J ends, which lost 0 bases and 1 base, there was a span of 13 bases. Germline-derived CDR1 and CDR2 are SGHRS and YFSETQ. The CDR3 loop is CASSLGNSGLQETQYF. CDR3 DNA sequence: TGCGCCAGCAGCTTGGGGAATAGCGGCCTCCAAGAGACCCAGTACTTC.

The CDR3 coding sequence is TGTGCCAGCTTAGAGACCGGTTTTTCCACCCAGTACTTC. Residues: CASLETGFSTQYF. The chain is built from TRBV18 and TRBJ2-5, with D unresolved. This CDR3 region has 13 residues. Trimming pared 7 bases from V and 8 bases from J, leaving 17 bases between. CDR1 KGHSH and CDR2 LQKENI come from the germline V gene.

The chain uses TRBV6-5 and TRBJ2-5, with 9 bases fitting TRBD1. The CDR3 runs 15 residues. Germline loops: CDR1 MNHEY, CDR2 SVGAGI. V lost 3 bases to trimming and J lost 5 bases; unmatched junction nucleotides: 7. CDR3 nucleotide sequence: TGTGCCAGCAGTTATACAGGGGGCTTTCTGGAGACCCAGTACTTC. Protein sequence: CASSYTGGFLETQYF.

The chain employs TRBV21-1 and TRBJ2-7; the D call of TRBD1 is as the table states it, not checked on the DNA. TRBV21-1 is designated a pseudogene. The CDR3 has 15 amino acids. The CDR3 DNA sequence: TGTGCCAGCAGCAGGAGTAGACAGAATCCCTACGAGCAGTACGTC. Translated, it gives CASSRSRQNPYEQYV.

V is TRBV6-6 and J is TRBJ1-4; TRBD1 agrees at 9 bases. V was pared by 5 bases and J by 8 bases, with 15 bases of the junction left unmatched. Germline V CDR1 and CDR2: MNHNY, SVGAGI (reference sequence). The CDR3 has 17 amino acids. The CDR3 DNA reads TGTGCCAGCAGTCCTCTCACAGGGGGCAGTGCGGACGAAAAACTGTTTTTT. Protein: CASSPLTGGSADEKLFF.